This TCR beta chain was observed in a study of blood T cell repertoires in COVID-19. The CDR3 consists of 13 residues. The ends were cut back, 4 bases at V and 8 bases at J, with 13 bases in the middle. In germline, CDR1 is SGHRS, CDR2 YFSETQ. Generated by immunoSEQ multiplex PCR, the TCRdb table keeps only in-frame clones and is missing some. The sample lists 320,000 or so clones, over 75% occurring once. Assignment of participants to cohorts was predicated upon participant-reported clinical history. The sequencing sample was made of PBMCs or T cells enriched from blood (not recorded which). This TCR came from a young woman who had recovered from COVID-19. The J gene is TRBJ2-1, the V gene TRBV5-1; the D is unclear. The CDR3 loop reads CASSLQVEDEQFF. CDR3 nucleotide sequence: TGCGCCAGCAGCCTGCAGGTCGAAGATGAGCAGTTCTTC.